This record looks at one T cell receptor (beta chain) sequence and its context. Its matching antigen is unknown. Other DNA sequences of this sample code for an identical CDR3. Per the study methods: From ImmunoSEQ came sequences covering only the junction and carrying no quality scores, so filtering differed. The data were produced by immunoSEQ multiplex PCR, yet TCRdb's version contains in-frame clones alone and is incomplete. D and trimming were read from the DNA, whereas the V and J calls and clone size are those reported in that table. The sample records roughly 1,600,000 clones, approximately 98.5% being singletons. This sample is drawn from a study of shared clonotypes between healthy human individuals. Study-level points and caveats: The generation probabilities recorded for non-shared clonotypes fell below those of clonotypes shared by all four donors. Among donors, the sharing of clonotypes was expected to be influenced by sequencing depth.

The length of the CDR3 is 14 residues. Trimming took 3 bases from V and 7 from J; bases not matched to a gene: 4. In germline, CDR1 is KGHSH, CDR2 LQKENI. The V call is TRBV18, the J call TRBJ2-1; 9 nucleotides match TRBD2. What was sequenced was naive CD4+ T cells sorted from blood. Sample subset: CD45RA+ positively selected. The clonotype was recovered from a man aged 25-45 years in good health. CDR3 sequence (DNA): TGTGCCAGCTCACCTAGCGGGAGAGGAAATGAGCAGTTCTTC. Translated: CASSPSGRGNEQFF.